Sequencing of this TCR beta chain was carried out in a study of regulatory T cells in long-lasting Graves disease. Building the TCR beta libraries relied on iRepertoire HTBI primers, and CDR3 regions underwent Arm-PCR. Under the authors' procedure: Sample data revealed approximately 60 TRBV and over 12 TRBJ segments. TCRdb re-analysed the multiplex PCR reads in MiXCR, keeping a single row per CDR3 protein. The V and J calls shown here were made by TCRdb, not taken from the authors' results. Of about 350,000 distinct CDR3 sequences listed, roughly 16% are singletons. Study findings and constraints: Persistent Graves' patients showed a TCR diversity that was lower than that of newly diagnosed ones. Favoring TRBV28, TRBJ1-2 and TRBJ2-5 was a feature seen in persistent disease.

The time point: newly diagnosed GD, antithyroid drugs for less than 3 months. The authors made the TCR library using RNA they extracted from PBMCs. J lost 0 bases, V lost 2 bases, and 6 bases had no gene match. The CDR3 totals 19 residues. Germline-derived CDR1 and CDR2 are LGHDT and YNNKEL (reference sequence). A few counts support this clonotype. Its antigen is not known. These data were also reused for a study on T cells in Graves' hyperthyroidism and ophthalmopathy. That paper notes: In the first-round RT-PCR of the TCR CDR3, the HTBI primer set was used.

The chain has TRBV3-1 and TRBJ2-6, with TRBD2 matching over 11 bases. Sample: peripheral blood mononuclear cells (PBMCs), taken at new diagnosis, from a patient treated with antithyroid drugs. This receptor was obtained from a woman under 30 with Graves disease. CDR3 protein: CASSQRTSGWSSGANVLTF. CDR3 bases: TGTGCCAGCAGCCAACGGACTAGCGGGTGGAGCTCTGGGGCCAACGTCCTGACTTTC.